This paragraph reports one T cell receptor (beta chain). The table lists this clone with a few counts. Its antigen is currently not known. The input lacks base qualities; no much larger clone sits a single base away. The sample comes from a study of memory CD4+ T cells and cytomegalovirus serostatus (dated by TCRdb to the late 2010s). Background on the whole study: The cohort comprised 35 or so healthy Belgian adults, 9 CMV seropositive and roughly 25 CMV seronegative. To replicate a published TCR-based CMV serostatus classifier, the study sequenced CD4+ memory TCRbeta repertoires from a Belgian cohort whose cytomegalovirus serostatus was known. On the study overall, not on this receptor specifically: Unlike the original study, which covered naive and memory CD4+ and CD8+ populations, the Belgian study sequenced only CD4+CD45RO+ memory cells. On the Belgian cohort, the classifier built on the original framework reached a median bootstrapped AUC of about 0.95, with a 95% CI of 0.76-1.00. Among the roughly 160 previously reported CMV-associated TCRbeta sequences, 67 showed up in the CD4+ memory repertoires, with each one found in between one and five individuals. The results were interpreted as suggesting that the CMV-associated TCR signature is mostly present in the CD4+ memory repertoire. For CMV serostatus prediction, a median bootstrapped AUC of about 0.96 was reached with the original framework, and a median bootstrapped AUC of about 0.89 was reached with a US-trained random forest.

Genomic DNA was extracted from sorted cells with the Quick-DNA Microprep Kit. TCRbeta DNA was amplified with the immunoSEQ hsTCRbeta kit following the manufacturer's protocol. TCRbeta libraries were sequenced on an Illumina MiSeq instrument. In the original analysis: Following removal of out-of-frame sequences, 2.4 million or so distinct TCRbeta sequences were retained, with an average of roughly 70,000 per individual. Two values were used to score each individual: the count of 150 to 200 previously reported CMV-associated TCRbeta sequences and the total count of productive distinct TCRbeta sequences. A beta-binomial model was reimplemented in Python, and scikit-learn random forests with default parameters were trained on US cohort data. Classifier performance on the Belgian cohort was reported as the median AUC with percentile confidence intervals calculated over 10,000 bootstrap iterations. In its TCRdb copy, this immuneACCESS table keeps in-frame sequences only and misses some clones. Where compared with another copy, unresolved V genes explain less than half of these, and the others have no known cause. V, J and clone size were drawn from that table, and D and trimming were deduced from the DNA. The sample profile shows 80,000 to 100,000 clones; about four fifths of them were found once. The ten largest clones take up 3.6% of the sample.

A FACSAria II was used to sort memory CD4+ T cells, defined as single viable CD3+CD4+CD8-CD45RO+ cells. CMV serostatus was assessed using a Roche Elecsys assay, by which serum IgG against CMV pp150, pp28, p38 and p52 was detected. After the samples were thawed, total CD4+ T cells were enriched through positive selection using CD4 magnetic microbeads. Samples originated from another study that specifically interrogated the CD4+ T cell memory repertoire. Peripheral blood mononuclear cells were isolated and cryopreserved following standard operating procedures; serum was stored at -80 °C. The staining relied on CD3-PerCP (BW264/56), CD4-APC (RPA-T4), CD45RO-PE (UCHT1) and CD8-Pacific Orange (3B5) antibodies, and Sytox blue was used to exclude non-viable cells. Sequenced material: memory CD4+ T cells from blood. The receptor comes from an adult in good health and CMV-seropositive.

The CDR3 protein is CASTLGGIPGELFF. DNA sequence: TGTGCCAGCACCCTAGGAGGGATCCCCGGGGAGCTGTTTTTT. The V and J segments used are TRBV2 and TRBJ2-2; 6 matching bases give a weak D call of TRBD2. The CDR3, from cysteine to phenylalanine, totals 14 residues. Of all the DNA, just the CDR3 is kept, 42 bases in frame from base 1. CDR1 is given as SNHLY and CDR2 as FYNNEI, both from the germline V gene. The V end loses 7 bases and the J end loses 6 bases, and a stretch of 15 bases separates them.